Each of the 31 T cell receptor beta chains below was sequenced from the same sample in a study of cytomegalovirus exposure and HLA in healthy donors. The PCR had 60 Vbeta and 13 Jbeta primers. Assay used: immunoSEQ multiplex PCR; TCRdb lists only in-frame clones, some missing. This sample carries roughly 150,000 clones, 65% to 85% of them seen once, and the ten largest clones take over 1.5%. Sequenced material: PBMCs. The receptors come from a woman aged 18-35 years in good health and CMV-seronegative.

The chain couples TRBV6-5 to TRBJ2-1; a weak D match, TRBD2 (7 bases). CDR3 length equals 15 residues. The germline V and J ends were trimmed by 5 bases and 5 bases, with 16 bases remaining between them. CDR1 and CDR2 (germline): MNHEY, SVGAGI. CDR3 in DNA: TGTGCCAGCAGTCCCACCCCGGGGGGCCACAATGAGCAGTTCTTC. It is translated as CASSPTPGGHNEQFF.

Written as DNA, the CDR3 is TGTGCCAGCAGTGGGACAGGGTACGAGCAGTACTTC. It encodes CASSGTGYEQYF. V gene TRBV2 combines with J gene TRBJ2-5; 8 nucleotides align to TRBD1. With the DNA end fitting TRBJ2-7 better, the J assignment may be wrong. The CDR3 contains 12 residues. In germline, CDR1 is SNHLY, CDR2 FYNNEI.

J is TRBJ2-1 and V is TRBV5-8, with no clear D. The CDR3 runs to 14 residues. Trimming took off 0 bases at V and 10 bases at J, with 14 bases between the two ends. In germline, CDR1 is SGHTS, CDR2 YDEGEE. The CDR3 DNA reads TGTGCCAGCAGCTTGGAGCGCCTCCCAACGGAGCAGTTCTTC. Amino acid sequence: CASSLERLPTEQFF.

The V gene is TRBV2, the J gene TRBJ2-5; maybe TRBD2 (6 bases). Trimming cost V 0 bases and J 1 base, with 9 bases left between them. Per germline, CDR1 SNHLY and CDR2 FYNNEI. This CDR3 contains 15 residues. The CDR3 bases are TGTGCCAGCAGTGAAGCGGGGGGACCCCAAGAGACCCAGTACTTC. Protein product: CASSEAGGPQETQYF.

This clone turned up a few times. This chain links TRBV6-5 with TRBJ1-2, with TRBD1 matching 9 bases. The CDR3 has 14 residues. Trimming cost V 8 bases and J 4 bases; bases outside gene matches: 8. CDR1 is MNHEY and CDR2 is SVGAGI in the germline V gene. CDR3 sequence reads: CASRSGQGFYGYTF. The CDR3 nucleotides are TGTGCCAGCCGCTCCGGACAGGGGTTCTATGGCTACACCTTC.

With respect to this clone: The sample contains more than one DNA sequence encoding this CDR3. The CDR3 nucleotides read TGTGCCAGCAGTTCACAAAATCAGCCCCAGCATTTT. Its translation is CASSSQNQPQHF. V gene TRBV6-5 combines with J gene TRBJ1-5; D is uncertain. V lost 4 bases and J 4 bases, leaving 5 bases between the germline ends. From germline, CDR1 is MNHEY and CDR2 SVGAGI. The CDR3 extends over 12 amino acids.

This clone has more than one count but fewer than ten. This sequence joins TRBV13 and TRBJ2-7; a possible D gene is TRBD2 (5 bases). The ends were cut back, 4 bases at V and 2 bases at J, with 12 bases in the middle. Per the germline V gene, CDR1 is PRHDT and CDR2 is FYEKMQ (reference sequence). The CDR3 loop spans 14 amino acids. As DNA, the CDR3 is TGTGCCAGCAGCTCCCTCGGGGAAACCTACGAGCAGTACTTC. It specifies CASSSLGETYEQYF. Looking up the rest from reference TRBV13 and TRBJ2-7 gives the full variable domain: AAGVIQSPRHLIKEKRETATLKCYPIPRHDTVYWYQQGPGQDPQFLISFYEKMQSDKGSIPDRFSAQQFSDYHSELNMSSLELGDSALYFCASSSLGETYEQYFGPGTRLTVT.

The chain recombines TRBV5-1 with TRBJ2-5, with D perhaps TRBD2 (5 bases). V lost 2 bases, J lost 5 bases, and 13 bases lay in between. The CDR3 is 14 residues long. The germline V gene has CDR1 SGHRS and CDR2 YFSETQ. The CDR3 loop is CASSFEGRRETQYF. The CDR3 nucleotides are TGCGCCAGCAGCTTTGAGGGAAGGAGGGAGACCCAGTACTTC.

The genes are TRBV5-1 and TRBJ2-5; TRBD2 matches 13 bases. This CDR3 has 15 amino acids. Germline V CDR1 and CDR2: SGHRS, YFSETQ. V shed 4 bases and J 3 bases; nucleotides not matched to a gene: 3. The CDR3 sequence: CASSQGTSGEETQYF. In DNA form, the CDR3 reads TGCGCCAGCAGCCAAGGGACTAGCGGGGAAGAGACCCAGTACTTC.

The J gene is TRBJ1-1, the V gene TRBV18; 7 positions match TRBD1. The V gene's germline CDR1 is KGHSH and CDR2 LQKENI. The CDR3 length is 18 residues. Trimming removed 3 bases from V and 3 bases from J; junction bases left unmatched: 16. The CDR3 protein is CASSPPSRGGGFDTEAFF. The CDR3 coding sequence is TGTGCCAGCTCACCGCCCAGTCGAGGGGGCGGGTTTGACACTGAAGCTTTCTTT. The complete variable domain, with remaining parts taken from reference TRBV18 and TRBJ1-1, reads NAGVMQNPRHLVRRRGQEARLRCSPMKGHSHVYWYRQLPEEGLKFMVYLQKENIIDESGMPKERFSAEFPKEGPSILRIQQVVRGDSAAYFCASSPPSRGGGFDTEAFFGQGTRLTVV.

This chain connects TRBV5-6 to TRBJ2-1, with 10 bases that match TRBD1. This CDR3 has 16 residues. Germline assignment: CDR1 SGHDT and CDR2 YYEEEE. The V and J ends lost 2 bases and 6 bases, in that order; junction bases with no gene match: 8. The CDR3 DNA reads as TGTGCCAGCAGCTTAACTCGGACAGGGGGAATCAATGAGCAGTTCTTC. Translation gives CASSLTRTGGINEQFF.

The chain recombines TRBV30 with TRBJ2-4, with D maybe TRBD1 (6 bases). The germline CDR1 and CDR2 sequences are GTSNPN and SVGIG (reference sequence). The CDR3 has 18 residues. Trimming removed 3 bases from V and 0 bases from J, with 21 bases in between. CDR3 amino acids: CAWRDRNRAPLAKNIQYF. CDR3 coding DNA: TGTGCCTGGAGAGACAGGAACAGGGCCCCTCTAGCCAAAAACATTCAGTACTTC.

This chain links TRBV2 with TRBJ1-2; 9 bases align to TRBD1. Germline CDR1 and CDR2: SNHLY and FYNNEI. The V and J ends lost 6 bases and 7 bases, in that order; junction bases with no gene match: 9. The CDR3 sequence is 14 residues long. In DNA form, the CDR3 reads TGTGCCAGCAGAGCCGGGACAGGGTCAGGTGGCTACACCTTC. It encodes CASRAGTGSGGYTF.

In nucleotides, the CDR3 is TGTGCCAGCAGTTTCCCCCCCCGGGACAGGGTGCGAGAGACCCAGTACTTC. It is translated as CASSFPPRDRVRETQYF. The chain links TRBV28 to TRBJ2-5, with 9 nucleotides matching TRBD1. The germline gives CDR1 MDHEN, CDR2 SYDVKM. The CDR3 loop spans 17 amino acids. Unmatched junction bases numbered 12, after V lost 3 bases and J lost 4 bases.

V and J are TRBV28 and TRBJ1-2; TRBD1 might be the D (6 bases). Trimming stripped 4 bases from V and 6 bases from J, with 18 bases between. This CDR3 has 15 residues. Per germline, CDR1 MDHEN and CDR2 SYDVKM. CDR3 in amino acids: CASSSQHRAPHGYTF. CDR3 coding DNA: TGTGCCAGCAGTTCTCAGCACAGGGCTCCCCATGGCTACACCTTC.

This chain joins TRBV28 and TRBJ2-5; the match to TRBD1 covers 7 bases. From germline, CDR1 is MDHEN and CDR2 SYDVKM. The CDR3 spans 13 residues. The trim removed 3 bases at V and 2 bases at J, leaving 0 bases unmatched. In DNA, the CDR3 is TGTGCCAGCAGTTTGGGACAGCAAGAGACCCAGTACTTC. Translated, it gives CASSLGQQETQYF. The full variable domain, rest sourced from reference TRBV28 and TRBJ2-5, is DVKVTQSSRYLVKRTGEKVFLECVQDMDHENMFWYRQDPGLGLRLIYFSYDVKMKEKGDIPEGYSVSREKKERFSLILESASTNQTSMYLCASSLGQQETQYFGPGTRLLVL.

This clone has a single count. This chain connects TRBV7-9 to TRBJ2-7, with 9 nucleotides matching TRBD2. Looked up from germline, CDR1 is SEHNR and CDR2 is FQNEAQ (reference sequence). This CDR3 has 15 amino acids. V was clipped by 1 base and J by 3 bases; unmatched bases: 4. CDR3 sequence (DNA): TGTGCCAGCAGCTTAGATCTGCGGGGGGGCTACGAGCAGTACTTC. It encodes CASSLDLRGGYEQYF.

The chain has TRBV4-1 and TRBJ1-2; TRBD1 matches 12 bases. Germline CDR1 MGHRA, CDR2 YSYEKL. The CDR3 is 15 residues long. Trimming removed 3 bases from V and 8 bases from J; junction bases left unmatched: 7. In nucleotides, the CDR3 is TGCGCCAGCAGCCATCCCGGGACAGGGGGCAGGGGCTACACCTTC. Translating it yields CASSHPGTGGRGYTF.

V gene TRBV21-1 combines with J gene TRBJ2-3; the DNA was not used to check the table's D call, TRBD1. TRBV21-1 is assigned pseudogene status. The length of the CDR3 is 14 residues. CDR3 nucleotides: TGTGCCAGCATTACCGGGACACCCATAGAGACGCAGTATTTT. Its translation: CASITGTPIETQYF.

This clone has a single count. J is TRBJ2-5 and V is TRBV28, with 8 bases lining up with TRBD1. Per the germline V gene, CDR1 is MDHEN and CDR2 is SYDVKM. This CDR3 is 15 amino acids long. The V gene end was trimmed by 2 bases and the J gene end by 7 bases; junction bases not matched to a gene: 9. For the CDR3, the DNA is TGTGCCAGCAGTTTAGGGACAGGATGGCTAGGGACCCAGTACTTC. Encoded protein: CASSLGTGWLGTQYF. Drawing the rest from reference TRBV28 and TRBJ2-5, the complete variable domain is DVKVTQSSRYLVKRTGEKVFLECVQDMDHENMFWYRQDPGLGLRLIYFSYDVKMKEKGDIPEGYSVSREKKERFSLILESASTNQTSMYLCASSLGTGWLGTQYFGPGTRLLVL.

The chain has TRBV6-5 and TRBJ1-1; D perhaps matches TRBD1 (5 bases). Germline V gene lookup returns CDR1 MNHEY and CDR2 SVGAGI. The length of the CDR3 is 16 residues. V was trimmed by 2 bases and J by 5 bases, leaving 18 bases between them. CDR3 sequence (DNA): TGTGCCAGCAGTTACGACAGCCTTGACAGCGGGACTGAAGCTTTCTTT. Amino acids: CASSYDSLDSGTEAFF.

The chain recombines TRBV7-3 with TRBJ1-1, with a weak D call TRBD1 (6 bases). Germline V gives CDR1 SGHTA, CDR2 FQGTGA. V lost 0 bases to trimming and J lost 0 bases, with 8 bases between them. This CDR3 has 15 residues. The CDR3, as DNA: TGTGCCAGCAGCTTAACCAGGGGTATGAACACTGAAGCTTTCTTT. Translated: CASSLTRGMNTEAFF.

V and J are TRBV28 and TRBJ2-7; 11 bases are a match to TRBD2. Germline V lookup: CDR1 MDHEN, CDR2 SYDVKM. The junction had 6 bases not matched to a gene; V was cut back by 4 bases and J by 4 bases. The CDR3 extends over 15 amino acids. The CDR3 sequence: CASSSILAGGYEQYF. CDR3 DNA: TGTGCCAGCAGTTCTATCTTAGCGGGGGGGTACGAGCAGTACTTC.

The rearrangement links TRBV5-1 to TRBJ1-1; possibly TRBD1 for D (6 bases). Germline lookup yields CDR1 SGHRS and CDR2 YFSETQ. The CDR3 loop spans 16 amino acids. Trimming cost V 0 bases and J 1 base, with 13 bases left between them. This CDR3 reads CASSLADRIPNTEAFF. In DNA, the CDR3 is TGCGCCAGCAGCTTGGCCGACAGGATCCCGAACACTGAAGCTTTCTTT.

A note on this clone: Compared with germline, one end of the junction differs, possibly owing to a read error. The chain combines TRBV7-9 with TRBJ1-2; D perhaps matches TRBD1 (6 bases). The CDR3 sequence is 14 residues long. The germline gives CDR1 SEHNR, CDR2 FQNEAQ (reference sequence). The DNA for the CDR3 is TGTTCCAGCAGTCAGCCAGGGGAGCTAGAGGGCTACACCTTC. Protein product: CSSSQPGELEGYTF.

The chain uses TRBV6-5 and TRBJ2-7; TRBD1 might be the D (5 bases). The CDR3 totals 16 residues. The V and J ends lost 0 bases and 3 bases respectively, with 15 bases between them. Per the germline V gene, CDR1 is MNHEY and CDR2 is SVGAGI. CDR3 sequence (DNA): TGTGCCAGCAGTTACTCGTGGGGCACGACCGTCTACGAGCAGTACTTC. Its translation: CASSYSWGTTVYEQYF.

The rearrangement links TRBV29-1 to TRBJ1-1; D remains ambiguous. V dropped 1 base and J dropped 6 bases, with 12 bases sitting between them. CDR1 is SQVTM and CDR2 is ANQGSEA in the germline V gene. The CDR3 covers 13 residues. CDR3 sequence (DNA): TGCAGCGTTGAAGGCCAGCGGAGGGCTGAAGCTTTCTTT. Translation gives CSVEGQRRAEAFF.

The rearrangement links TRBV19 to TRBJ1-1; D gene unclear. V lost 3 bases to trimming and J lost 0 bases, with 8 bases between them. Per germline, CDR1 LNHDA and CDR2 SQIVND (reference sequence). The CDR3 consists of 14 residues. The CDR3 sequence is CASSMRDMNTEAFF. The CDR3, as DNA: TGTGCCAGTAGTATGAGGGATATGAACACTGAAGCTTTCTTT.

The DNA for the CDR3 is TGTGCCAGCAGTTACCGGGAAACAGGGGGCGGATTGAAGGCTTTCTTT. Encoded protein: CASSYRETGGGLKAFF. The J gene is TRBJ1-1, the V gene TRBV6-5; 9 nucleotides align to TRBD1. The CDR3 is 16 residues long. The germline V gene encodes CDR1 MNHEY and CDR2 SVGAGI. Trimming removed 2 bases from V and 11 bases from J; junction bases left unmatched: 15.

The chain uses TRBV5-1 and TRBJ2-2; weak D call: TRBD1 (6 bases). The germline gives CDR1 SGHRS, CDR2 YFSETQ. The CDR3 totals 13 residues. V dropped 1 base and J dropped 6 bases, with 7 bases sitting between them. CDR3 sequence reads: CASSLTGSGELFF. CDR3 nucleotides: TGCGCCAGCAGCTTGACAGGGTCCGGGGAGCTGTTTTTT.

This rearrangement joins TRBV30 to TRBJ1-5, with 9 bases identical to TRBD1. With 3 bases clipped from V and 4 bases from J, the junction kept 10 bases outside the gene matches. Germline V gene lookup returns CDR1 GTSNPN and CDR2 SVGIG (reference sequence). The length of the CDR3 is 16 residues. The CDR3 loop reads CAWSLQGALWNQPQHF. CDR3 bases: TGTGCCTGGAGCCTACAGGGGGCCCTTTGGAATCAGCCCCAGCATTTT.